A selection of T cell receptor beta chains follows, all from one sample in a study of T-cell memory formation after mild COVID-19. From the 5' RACE reads, TCRdb called clonotypes with MiXCR, one entry per CDR3 protein. The table has some 440,000 distinct CDR3 sequences, about 23% seen once. Sequenced material: PBMCs or a T cell subset sorted from them (not recorded which). These receptors were taken from an adult woman who had mild COVID-19 (a few samples of this study predate the infection). Cell type and time point are not known. The CDR3 runs from the conserved cysteine through the conserved F or W. A D gene is named only where the DNA matches it firmly. Part of the rows lack a size; the others show once, few, many or a class for expanded clones.

size	J	D	V	CDR3	DNA
-	TRBJ1-2	-	TRBV14	CASSRDETYGYTF	TGTGCCAGCAGCCGGGACGAGACTTATGGCTACACCTTC
-	TRBJ2-1	TRBD1	TRBV4-2	CASSQGGNRGDEQFF	TGTGCCAGCAGCCAAGGGGGAAACAGGGGCGATGAGCAGTTCTTC
many	TRBJ2-7	-	TRBV6-5	CASSYEGAGEQYF	TGTGCCAGCAGTTACGAGGGAGCGGGCGAGCAGTACTTC
-	TRBJ2-3	TRBD2	TRBV6-2/TRBV6-3	CASTLAGGPDTQYF	TGTGCCAGCACCCTAGCGGGAGGGCCGGATACGCAGTATTTT
many	TRBJ1-1	-	TRBV5-5	CASSPGGGRGAFF	TGTGCCAGCAGCCCGGGGGGGGGACGCGGAGCTTTCTTT
-	TRBJ1-2	-	TRBV6-5	CASSYISAGTANYGYTF	TGTGCCAGCAGTTACATATCAGCCGGGACTGCTAACTATGGCTACACCTTC
few	TRBJ2-7	-	TRBV5-1	CASSPGQGQYF	TGCGCCAGCAGCCCGGGGCAAGGACAGTACTTC
few	TRBJ1-1	TRBD1	TRBV19	CASSLPGTGIDTEAFF	TGTGCCAGTAGTCTTCCCGGGACAGGGATCGACACTGAAGCTTTCTTT
once	TRBJ2-5	-	TRBV3-1	CASSPSGLGNPTQYF	TGTGCCAGCAGCCCCTCCGGACTGGGTAATCCGACCCAGTACTTC
-	TRBJ2-7	-	TRBV7-2	CASSLGTGRGWEQYF	TGTGCCAGCAGCTTAGGGACAGGGAGGGGATGGGAGCAGTACTTC
few	TRBJ2-7	-	TRBV11-2	CASSSEGNSYEQYF	TGTGCCAGCAGCTCCGAGGGGAACTCCTACGAGCAGTACTTC
few	TRBJ2-6	TRBD1	TRBV20-1	CSAQQGAGANVLTF	TGCAGTGCTCAACAGGGGGCTGGGGCCAACGTCCTGACTTTC
few	TRBJ2-7	-	TRBV5-1	CASSLGISDEQYF	TGCGCCAGCAGCTTGGGGATTTCGGACGAGCAGTACTTC
-	TRBJ2-5	-	TRBV5-4	CASSPTSGQQETQYF	TGTGCCAGCAGCCCGACAAGTGGACAGCAAGAGACCCAGTACTTC
-	TRBJ2-1	TRBD2	TRBV20-1	CSARDLTSGVGEQFF	TGCAGTGCTAGAGATCTGACTAGCGGGGTTGGTGAGCAGTTCTTC
-	TRBJ2-2	TRBD2	TRBV11-2	CASSSHSGGAPGELFF	TGTGCCAGCAGCTCACACAGCGGGGGGGCCCCCGGGGAGCTGTTTTTT
-	TRBJ2-3	TRBD2	TRBV7-2	CASSPTSEGDTQYF	TGTGCCAGCAGCCCGACTAGCGAAGGAGATACGCAGTATTTT
few	TRBJ2-1	TRBD2	TRBV7-7	CASSLAGGSSNEQFF	TGTGCTAGCAGCTTAGCGGGAGGGTCGAGCAATGAGCAGTTCTTC
-	TRBJ2-1	-	TRBV7-3	CASSVYGRDSSYNEQFF	TGTGCCAGCAGCGTATACGGGCGGGACAGCTCCTACAATGAGCAGTTCTTC
-	TRBJ2-5	-	TRBV6-1	CASSDPVGSETQYF	TGTGCCAGCAGTGACCCCGTGGGTTCGGAGACCCAGTACTTC
few	TRBJ2-5	TRBD1	TRBV5-1	CASSFSGGVETQYF	TGCGCCAGCAGCTTTTCAGGGGGCGTTGAGACCCAGTACTTC
-	TRBJ1-1	-	TRBV6-6	CASSPPWGRSNTEAFF	TGTGCCAGCAGTCCCCCATGGGGCAGATCGAACACTGAAGCTTTCTTT
few	TRBJ2-5	TRBD1	TRBV18	CASSPRDRQETQYF	TGTGCCAGCTCACCAAGGGACAGGCAAGAGACCCAGTACTTC
-	TRBJ2-7	-	TRBV30	CAWSEGEQEWSPYEQYF	TGTGCCTGGAGTGAGGGGGAGCAGGAGTGGTCACCCTACGAGCAGTACTTC
few	TRBJ2-7	-	TRBV29-1	CSVDGGELSYEQYF	TGCAGCGTTGATGGAGGGGAGTTATCCTACGAGCAGTACTTC
few	TRBJ2-5	TRBD1	TRBV20-1	CSARVLQGVETQYF	TGCAGTGCTAGAGTGTTACAGGGGGTCGAGACCCAGTACTTC
-	TRBJ1-3	TRBD1	TRBV7-2	CASSPGGSGNTIYF	TGTGCCAGCAGCCCAGGGGGCTCTGGAAACACCATATATTTT
-	TRBJ1-2	TRBD1	TRBV7-9	CASSSGQDFYGYTF	TGTGCCAGCAGCTCGGGACAGGATTTCTATGGCTACACCTTC
-	TRBJ2-7	-	TRBV7-3	CASSLQTGYHEQYF	TGTGCCAGCAGCCTACAAACAGGGTATCACGAGCAGTACTTC
-	TRBJ2-1	-	TRBV27	CASSLNGIYVYNEQFF	TGTGCCAGCAGTTTGAATGGCATATACGTCTACAATGAGCAGTTCTTC
few	TRBJ2-5	TRBD1	TRBV7-9	CASSPTPGTGGSQETQYF	TGTGCCAGCAGCCCCACCCCGGGGACAGGGGGTTCCCAAGAGACCCAGTACTTC
-	TRBJ1-5	-	TRBV4-2	CASSQGVLQPQHF	TGTGCCAGCAGCCAAGGCGTTTTGCAGCCCCAGCATTTT
few	TRBJ2-3	-	TRBV4-1	CASSLTWNGGVSTDTQYF	TGCGCCAGCAGCTTGACGTGGAACGGGGGAGTTAGCACAGATACGCAGTATTTT
few	TRBJ1-2	TRBD1	TRBV7-2	CASSYTGQGYGYTF	TGTGCCAGTAGCTATACAGGACAGGGATATGGCTACACCTTC
-	TRBJ2-3	-	TRBV4-1	CASSQDHSWLTDTQYF	TGCGCCAGCAGCCAAGATCACAGTTGGCTCACAGATACGCAGTATTTT
few	TRBJ2-5	-	TRBV12-3/TRBV12-4	CASSLWVSETQYF	TGTGCCAGCAGTTTGTGGGTCTCGGAGACCCAGTACTTC
-	TRBJ2-3	-	TRBV7-2	CASSLGGTIIRTDTQYF	TGTGCCAGCAGCTTAGGGGGCACGATCATCCGCACAGATACGCAGTATTTT
-	TRBJ2-5	-	TRBV5-1	CASSLGSGTMRETQYF	TGCGCCAGCAGCTTGGGGTCCGGGACCATGAGGGAGACCCAGTACTTC
-	TRBJ2-2	TRBD2	TRBV7-9	CASSQTSGSRPTGELFF	TGTGCCAGCAGCCAGACTAGCGGGAGTCGGCCCACCGGGGAGCTGTTTTTT
-	TRBJ2-1	-	TRBV24-1	CATSSQAFNEQFF	TGTGCCACCTCCTCTCAAGCATTCAATGAGCAGTTCTTC
few	TRBJ2-5	-	TRBV4-1	CASSQESGLALETQYF	TGCGCCAGCAGCCAAGAGTCCGGTCTAGCCTTAGAGACCCAGTACTTC
-	TRBJ1-6	-	TRBV6-6	CASSYPGRNSPLHF	TGTGCCAGCAGTTACCCGGGGCGTAATTCACCCCTCCACTTT